The entry that follows covers one TCR beta chain sequence. As yet, its antigen is unknown. Other DNA sequences in the sample encode the same CDR3. This specimen belongs to a study of shared clonotypes between healthy human individuals. This CDR3 is 14 amino acids long. CDR1 is SEHNR, CDR2 FQNEAQ, per germline (reference sequence). V lost 3 bases to trimming and J lost 4 bases, with 12 bases between them. General observations from the study: Larger estimated richness was generally recorded for naive subsets relative to memory subsets.

Deep was the level at which the assay was run. Produced via immunoSEQ multiplex PCR; TCRdb's table is partial and in-frame only. Among approximately 250,000 clones listed, 50% to 80% were seen once. What was sequenced was memory CD4+ T cells sorted from blood. Indicated subset: CD45RA-negative fraction. V and J are TRBV7-9 and TRBJ1-1, with D possibly being TRBD1 (6 bases). This receptor was obtained from a man aged 25 to 45 in good health. The DNA of the CDR3 is TGTGCCAGCAGCTTGCTACAGGGAAGCACTGAAGCTTTCTTT. This sequence encodes CASSLLQGSTEAFF.